This TCR beta chain emerged from a study of blood T cell repertoires in COVID-19. For the study at large: PBMCs, B-cell-depleted T cells, or T cells were the source of the cDNA or gDNA that made up the material.

As to this clone: The sample carries other DNA sequences with the same CDR3.

Profiled with immunoSEQ multiplex PCR; TCRdb holds only in-frame clones, not every one. The data hold fewer than 300,000 clones, with more than 80% observed a single time. CDR1 and CDR2 from the germline V gene are SGHRS and YFSETQ. Trimming took off 4 bases at V and 3 bases at J, with 11 bases between the two ends. The CDR3 is 13 residues long. The sequenced sample consisted of peripheral blood. The source of this sequence is a woman in her forties or fifties with COVID-19, enrolled during active disease. The chain couples TRBV5-1 to TRBJ2-7; D may be TRBD1 (6 bases). The CDR3 DNA follows: TGCGCCAGCAGCCGAGGACAGAACTACGAGCAGTACTTC. The encoded protein is CASSRGQNYEQYF.